This TCR beta chain comes out of a study of shared clonotypes between healthy human individuals (dated by TCRdb to about 2020). About the study as a whole: A few men and a couple of women, aged 18 to 49 years, made up the cohort. For each donor, CD4 naive and CD4 memory were each given three plates, CD8 naive was given two plates, and CD8 memory was given one plate. Blood TCR repertoires of a handful of healthy adults were deeply sequenced to estimate repertoire size and the extent of clonotype sharing between individuals. Different laboratories and diverse techniques were used to prepare libraries and sequence TCR repertoires, to increase sequencing depth and limit assay-specific biases. Per donor, leukapheresis produced somewhere between about 0.85 and 9.5 billion PBMCs.

Using the deep immunoSEQ assay, multiplex PCR amplified TCR CDR3 regions from genomic DNA. Extracted genomic DNA from each cell subset was distributed evenly across all wells of several immunoSEQ 96-well plates, and each plate was treated as a replicate. Each replicate PCR for sorted subsets received roughly 0.2 ug genomic DNA, equal to around 32,000 T cell genomes. Purified libraries were measured with a Qubit 3.0 fluorometer, size-checked on a Bioanalyzer 2100, and measured again with the KAPA Library Quantification kit. Every immunoSEQ 96-well plate was sequenced on a separate single-read 150-cycle Illumina NextSeq 550 flow cell. On the study's bioinformatics: The immunoSEQ output contained only junctional sequences without quality scores, so filtering could not match that applied to full-length reads. Sequences were annotated with PyIR, a Python wrapper for IgBLAST v1.9, and V/J genes and CDR3 were assigned using IMGT germline references. Reads with weak V/J assignments (E-value above 1e-6), missing CDR3, stop codons, out-of-frame junctions, or ambiguous translated residues were removed. V3J clonotypes were defined as sequences sharing the same inferred V gene, J gene, and CDR3 amino acid sequence. Percentage overlap between repertoires was computed as shared unique clonotypes divided by the size of the smaller repertoire. Repertoire richness was assessed with RTK rarefaction, the Chao1 estimator, and Recon v2.1 estimates of unobserved clonotypes. For all TCRbeta clonotypes obtained by the gDNA method from four donors, generation probabilities were computed with OLGA. In TCRdb, the immuneACCESS table is reduced to in-frame sequences with V and J assigned. These tables do not hold every clone; where another copy was compared, an unresolved V gene accounts for under half, and the others remain unexplained. V, J and clone size reflect that table, while D and trimming were determined from the DNA. This sample holds roughly 1,500,000 clones; approximately 98.5% were observed only once. Over 0.3% of the sample comes from the top ten.

The investigation overall reported the following: Larger estimated clonotype richness was generally found for naive subsets than for memory subsets. Pairwise subsampling led to the expectation that sequencing depth would affect the degree of clonotype sharing among donors. Sharing across four donors was observed for around 5% of naive CD4, around 3.5% of naive CD8, 2.3% of memory CD4, and around 0.42% of memory CD8 clonotypes. Incomplete sequencing was indicated by rarefaction of sorted-subset datasets, despite the large sequencing depth. Because the study included a small number of donors, the genetic and exposure-history diversity represented was limited. Sampling was restricted to blood, and TCR repertoires in tissues likely differ from the TCR repertoires found in blood. Compared with non-shared clonotypes, clonotypes shared by all four sorted-subset donors had higher generation probabilities.

The donors were healthy, HIV-negative adults with no recently reported acute infections or vaccinations. All donors were Caucasian adults living in Nashville, Tennessee, USA. CD4+ T cells were enriched through magnetic negative selection, after which naive cells were positively selected on CD45RA and the remaining negative fraction served as the memory subset. After blood collection by leukapheresis, PBMCs were isolated using Ficoll-Histopaque density gradient centrifugation and then cryopreserved in the vapor phase of liquid nitrogen. Analytical flow cytometry was used to check the purity and quantity of every magnetically sorted T cell population. Genomic DNA was isolated from each sorted fraction and quantified by UV absorbance on a Nanodrop 2000c. From the cysteine up to the phenylalanine, the CDR3 has a length of 17 residues. The read is trimmed to its CDR3 DNA, 51 bases read in frame from base 1. Trimming takes 3 bases from V and 0 bases from J, and the germline ends sit 18 bases apart. As encoded in the germline V gene, CDR1 is MDHEN while CDR2 is SYDVKM.

Notes on this clone: It has no known antigen specificity. The sample holds no much larger clone one base away, and base qualities are not on file.

The sequence came from a young man in good health. The rearranged segments are TRBV28 and TRBJ2-7; the D segment is perhaps TRBD1 or TRBD2, each sharing 5 matched bases. Sequenced input: naive CD4+ T cells sorted from blood. This sample's cell subset or site label indicates: CD45RA+ positively selected. The CDR3 reads CASSFRDGAASSYEQYF. The base sequence is TGTGCCAGCAGTTTTAGGGACGGAGCGGCCAGCTCCTACGAGCAGTACTTC.